A selection of T cell receptor beta chains follows, all from one sample in a study of Graves' ophthalmopathy and Graves' hyperthyroidism. MiXCR, applied by TCRdb to the multiplex PCR reads, yields one record per CDR3 protein. The repertoire consists of about 390,000 distinct CDR3 sequences, with approximately 18% occurring once and the leading ten covering about 2.4%. Sequenced: peripheral blood. The receptors stem from an adult woman with stable Graves' hyperthyroidism. The CDR3 runs from the conserved cysteine through the conserved F or W. A D gene is named only where the DNA matches it firmly. The size entry is marked missing in some rows and otherwise reads once, few, many or a size class.

clone size: many
CDR3 length: 12
J gene: TRBJ2-4
D gene: -
V gene: TRBV5-1
CDR3 DNA: TGCGCCAGCAGCTTGGCCGGCGAGGTTCAGTACTTC
CDR3 protein: CASSLAGEVQYF

clone size: many
CDR3 length: 11
J gene: TRBJ1-2
D gene: -
V gene: TRBV29-1
CDR3 DNA: TGCAGCGTTCAACAGGTCTATGGCTACACCTTC
CDR3 protein: CSVQQVYGYTF

clone size: many
CDR3 length: 14
J gene: TRBJ1-1
D gene: -
V gene: TRBV30
CDR3 DNA: TGTGCCTGGAGTGTACCAGGGGCGGACACTGAAGCTTTCTTT
CDR3 protein: CAWSVPGADTEAFF

clone size: few
CDR3 length: 16
J gene: TRBJ2-5
D gene: TRBD2
V gene: TRBV28
CDR3 DNA: TGTGCCAGCAGTTTATCCTGGGACTATCGGTTAGGGACCCAGTACTTC
CDR3 protein: CASSLSWDYRLGTQYF

clone size: few
CDR3 length: 17
J gene: TRBJ2-6
D gene: -
V gene: TRBV2
CDR3 DNA: TGTGCCAGCAGGCCTAATAGACGGACTTCTGGGGCCAACGTCCTGACTTTC
CDR3 protein: CASRPNRRTSGANVLTF

clone size: few
CDR3 length: 12
J gene: TRBJ1-1
D gene: -
V gene: TRBV29-1
CDR3 DNA: -
CDR3 protein: CSVATGSTEACF

clone size: many
CDR3 length: 15
J gene: TRBJ1-1
D gene: TRBD1
V gene: TRBV7-2
CDR3 DNA: TGTGCCAGCAGCTTAAGGGGACAGGGGGCGGCTGAAGCTTTCTTT
CDR3 protein: CASSLRGQGAAEAFF

clone size: -
CDR3 length: 14
J gene: TRBJ2-7
D gene: -
V gene: TRBV25-1
CDR3 DNA: TGTGCCAGCAGTGAGCGCAGGCCCGAACACGAGCAGTACTTC
CDR3 protein: CASSERRPEHEQYF

clone size: -
CDR3 length: 17
J gene: TRBJ1-1
D gene: -
V gene: TRBV11-1
CDR3 DNA: TGTGCCAGCAGCTTAGTCGGCAGGGTCGGTTATTATCCTGAAGCTTTCTTT
CDR3 protein: CASSLVGRVGYYPEAFF

clone size: -
CDR3 length: 17
J gene: TRBJ2-5
D gene: -
V gene: TRBV5-4
CDR3 DNA: TGTGCCAGCAGCTTGGCCTCGTATAGCGGCTCACAGGAGACCCAGTACTTC
CDR3 protein: CASSLASYSGSQETQYF

clone size: many
CDR3 length: 14
J gene: TRBJ2-2
D gene: -
V gene: TRBV27
CDR3 DNA: TGTGCCAGCAGCCCCGAGAGGGCCACCGGGGAGCTGTTTTTT
CDR3 protein: CASSPERATGELFF

clone size: -
CDR3 length: 12
J gene: TRBJ1-5
D gene: -
V gene: TRBV19
CDR3 DNA: TGTGCCAGTACCAGGCGGGACCAGCCCCAGCATTTT
CDR3 protein: CASTRRDQPQHF

clone size: many
CDR3 length: 13
J gene: TRBJ2-7
D gene: -
V gene: TRBV7-9
CDR3 DNA: TGTGCCAGCAGCTCAGGACGGATCTACGAGCAGTACTTC
CDR3 protein: CASSSGRIYEQYF

clone size: many
CDR3 length: 16
J gene: TRBJ2-2
D gene: -
V gene: TRBV5-1
CDR3 DNA: TGCGCCAGCAGCTTCTCCCCGGGAGATAATACCGGGGAGCTGTTTTTT
CDR3 protein: CASSFSPGDNTGELFF

clone size: many
CDR3 length: 14
J gene: TRBJ1-2
D gene: -
V gene: TRBV18
CDR3 DNA: TGTGCCAGCTCACCACCGTCAGGGAATTATGGCTACACCTTC
CDR3 protein: CASSPPSGNYGYTF

clone size: few
CDR3 length: 16
J gene: TRBJ1-5
D gene: TRBD1
V gene: TRBV4-1
CDR3 DNA: TGCGCCAGCAGCCAAGTAGGTGACAGGGCGAATCAGCCCCAGCATTTT
CDR3 protein: CASSQVGDRANQPQHF

clone size: many
CDR3 length: 13
J gene: TRBJ2-7
D gene: -
V gene: TRBV14
CDR3 DNA: TGTGCCAGCAGCCAAGGTTCTGGGTACGAGCAGTACTTC
CDR3 protein: CASSQGSGYEQYF

clone size: many
CDR3 length: 18
J gene: TRBJ2-7
D gene: -
V gene: TRBV6-1
CDR3 DNA: TGTGCCAGCGGAAGGGCAGGGGTCCGGGACCCTTCTATCTACGAGCAGTACTTC
CDR3 protein: CASGRAGVRDPSIYEQYF

clone size: -
CDR3 length: 13
J gene: TRBJ2-7
D gene: -
V gene: TRBV12-3/TRBV12-4
CDR3 DNA: TGTGCCAGCAGTCTGAATAGGGGTAACGAGCAGTACTTC
CDR3 protein: CASSLNRGNEQYF

clone size: -
CDR3 length: 15
J gene: TRBJ1-5
D gene: -
V gene: TRBV6-1
CDR3 DNA: TGTGCCAGCAGTGAACCCGTAACAGGGAATCAGCCCCAGCATTTT
CDR3 protein: CASSEPVTGNQPQHF

clone size: many
CDR3 length: 15
J gene: TRBJ1-5
D gene: TRBD1
V gene: TRBV6-1
CDR3 DNA: TGTGCCAGCAGCGTACAGGGGAATAGCAATCAGCCCCAGCATTTT
CDR3 protein: CASSVQGNSNQPQHF

clone size: -
CDR3 length: 14
J gene: TRBJ2-5
D gene: TRBD1
V gene: TRBV29-1
CDR3 DNA: TGCAGCGTTGACTCGACAGGGAGCCAAGAGACCCAGTACTTC
CDR3 protein: CSVDSTGSQETQYF

clone size: -
CDR3 length: 18
J gene: TRBJ1-6
D gene: -
V gene: TRBV4-1
CDR3 DNA: TGCGCCAGCAGCCAAGTCCCCTGGAGGGGCGCCTATAATTCACCCCTCCACTTT
CDR3 protein: CASSQVPWRGAYNSPLHF

clone size: many
CDR3 length: 11
J gene: TRBJ2-1
D gene: -
V gene: TRBV6-2/TRBV6-3
CDR3 DNA: TGTGCCAGCAGTTACGGGCAGGTTCAGTTCTTC
CDR3 protein: CASSYGQVQFF

clone size: -
CDR3 length: 16
J gene: TRBJ1-1
D gene: TRBD1
V gene: TRBV13
CDR3 DNA: TGTGCCAGCAGCTTAATGGGGACAGGTATGAACACTGAAGCTTTCTTT
CDR3 protein: CASSLMGTGMNTEAFF

clone size: many
CDR3 length: 19
J gene: TRBJ1-5
D gene: -
V gene: TRBV28
CDR3 DNA: TGTGCCAGCACCTTAGCGACATATCGAGGGAGGGCTTTTCATCAGCCCCAGCATTTT
CDR3 protein: CASTLATYRGRAFHQPQHF

clone size: many
CDR3 length: 15
J gene: TRBJ2-2
D gene: TRBD2
V gene: TRBV20-1
CDR3 DNA: TGCAGTGCTACCACCAGCGGGAGGGCCGCCGGGGAGCTGTTTTTT
CDR3 protein: CSATTSGRAAGELFF

clone size: many
CDR3 length: 12
J gene: TRBJ2-2
D gene: -
V gene: TRBV20-1
CDR3 DNA: TGCAGTGCTCCCGGGACCACCGGGGAGCTGTTTTTT
CDR3 protein: CSAPGTTGELFF

clone size: many
CDR3 length: 16
J gene: TRBJ2-7
D gene: -
V gene: TRBV6-5
CDR3 DNA: TGTGCCAGCAGTTACGGACCCCCAGGGGCAATAGGCGAGCAGTACTTC
CDR3 protein: CASSYGPPGAIGEQYF

clone size: many
CDR3 length: 14
J gene: TRBJ2-2
D gene: -
V gene: TRBV28
CDR3 DNA: TGTGCCAGCAAGGTTGGAGAGAACACCGGGGAGCTGTTTTTT
CDR3 protein: CASKVGENTGELFF

clone size: few
CDR3 length: 16
J gene: TRBJ2-6
D gene: -
V gene: TRBV2
CDR3 DNA: TGTGCCAGCAGCGTGACTTGGGGCTCTGGGGCCAACGTCCTGACTTTC
CDR3 protein: CASSVTWGSGANVLTF

clone size: many
CDR3 length: 13
J gene: TRBJ1-2
D gene: -
V gene: TRBV20-1
CDR3 DNA: TGCAGTGCTAGAGTTTACGGGGACTATGGCTACACCTTC
CDR3 protein: CSARVYGDYGYTF

clone size: -
CDR3 length: 15
J gene: TRBJ1-6
D gene: -
V gene: TRBV30
CDR3 DNA: TGTGCCTGGAGTGTACGGAAACATTATAATTCACCCCTCCACTTT
CDR3 protein: CAWSVRKHYNSPLHF

clone size: -
CDR3 length: 16
J gene: TRBJ1-2
D gene: TRBD1
V gene: TRBV5-1
CDR3 DNA: TGCGCCAGCAGCTTCCCCGGGACAGGGGGATCCTATGGCTACACCTTC
CDR3 protein: CASSFPGTGGSYGYTF

clone size: many
CDR3 length: 14
J gene: TRBJ1-1
D gene: -
V gene: TRBV28
CDR3 DNA: TGTGCCAGCAGTTTATTAGAGACATCAGGGCGAGCTTTCTTT
CDR3 protein: CASSLLETSGRAFF

clone size: many
CDR3 length: 16
J gene: TRBJ2-5
D gene: TRBD1
V gene: TRBV6-2/TRBV6-3
CDR3 DNA: TGTGCCAGCAGTGGAAACAGGGGTGGAAGACAAGAGACCCAGTACTTC
CDR3 protein: CASSGNRGGRQETQYF

clone size: few
CDR3 length: 16
J gene: TRBJ1-2
D gene: TRBD1
V gene: TRBV12-3/TRBV12-4
CDR3 DNA: TGTGCCAGCAGCCCAATCCCGGGACAGGTGGGCTATGGCTACACCTTC
CDR3 protein: CASSPIPGQVGYGYTF

clone size: -
CDR3 length: 15
J gene: TRBJ2-7
D gene: TRBD2
V gene: TRBV10-3
CDR3 DNA: TGTGCCAGCAGTGAGTCTGTCCAGCGGGAGCTCGAGCAGTACTTC
CDR3 protein: CASSESVQRELEQYF

clone size: -
CDR3 length: 19
J gene: TRBJ2-7
D gene: -
V gene: TRBV28
CDR3 DNA: TGTGCCAGCAGCGGCCTAGGATCGGGGCGGGAATCAGGAGCCTACGAGCAGTACTTC
CDR3 protein: CASSGLGSGRESGAYEQYF

clone size: -
CDR3 length: 15
J gene: TRBJ1-6
D gene: -
V gene: TRBV13
CDR3 DNA: TGTGCCAGCAGCTTACGACCGAACTTTGGGTCACCCCTCCACTTT
CDR3 protein: CASSLRPNFGSPLHF

clone size: many
CDR3 length: 13
J gene: TRBJ2-7
D gene: -
V gene: TRBV9
CDR3 DNA: TGTGCCAGCAGTCCAGGCGGCCCCTACGAGCAGTACTTC
CDR3 protein: CASSPGGPYEQYF

clone size: -
CDR3 length: 15
J gene: TRBJ2-1
D gene: TRBD2
V gene: TRBV12-3/TRBV12-4
CDR3 DNA: TGTGCCAGCAGCTTTGCTAGCGGGGTCTACAATGAGAAGTTCTTC
CDR3 protein: CASSFASGVYNEKFF

clone size: many
CDR3 length: 14
J gene: TRBJ1-1
D gene: TRBD1
V gene: TRBV2
CDR3 DNA: TGTGCCAGCAGCAGACAGGGTCTAAACACTGAAGCTTTCTTT
CDR3 protein: CASSRQGLNTEAFF

clone size: many
CDR3 length: 14
J gene: TRBJ2-5
D gene: -
V gene: TRBV6-5
CDR3 DNA: TGTGCCAGCACCCCACCCGGGTCCAGGGAGACCCAGTACTTC
CDR3 protein: CASTPPGSRETQYF

clone size: many
CDR3 length: 11
J gene: TRBJ1-1
D gene: TRBD1
V gene: TRBV6-1
CDR3 DNA: TGTGCCAGCAGGCGACAGGGAGAAGCTTTCTTT
CDR3 protein: CASRRQGEAFF

clone size: -
CDR3 length: 13
J gene: TRBJ1-2
D gene: -
V gene: TRBV19
CDR3 DNA: TGTGCCAGTAAAGACAGGAATTCGGGCGGCTACACCTTC
CDR3 protein: CASKDRNSGGYTF

clone size: -
CDR3 length: 15
J gene: TRBJ2-5
D gene: TRBD2
V gene: TRBV6-2/TRBV6-3
CDR3 DNA: TGTGCCAGCAGCTTCGCGGGAGCAGGGCGGGAGACCCAGTACTTC
CDR3 protein: CASSFAGAGRETQYF

clone size: -
CDR3 length: 16
J gene: TRBJ2-5
D gene: -
V gene: TRBV12-3/TRBV12-4
CDR3 DNA: TGTGCCAGCAGTTTAGCCCTCTTTGGGGGAGAGGGCATTCAGCACTTC
CDR3 protein: CASSLALFGGEGIQHF

clone size: many
CDR3 length: 15
J gene: TRBJ2-7
D gene: TRBD2
V gene: TRBV6-1
CDR3 DNA: TGTGCCAGCAATGTCGGACTAGCGGGAATAAGCGAGCAGTACTTC
CDR3 protein: CASNVGLAGISEQYF

clone size: many
CDR3 length: 15
J gene: TRBJ2-7
D gene: TRBD1
V gene: TRBV20-1
CDR3 DNA: TGCAGTGCTCGACTTATAGACAGGGGAGTAAACGAGCAGTACTTC
CDR3 protein: CSARLIDRGVNEQYF

clone size: many
CDR3 length: 14
J gene: TRBJ1-1
D gene: -
V gene: TRBV3-1
CDR3 DNA: TGTGCCAGCAGCCAATCAGGGATGAACACTGAAGCTTTCTTT
CDR3 protein: CASSQSGMNTEAFF

clone size: few
CDR3 length: 15
J gene: TRBJ2-7
D gene: -
V gene: TRBV9
CDR3 DNA: TGTGCCAGCAGCGTAGGAGGGAGTGGGTCCTACGAGCAGTACTTC
CDR3 protein: CASSVGGSGSYEQYF

clone size: many
CDR3 length: 15
J gene: TRBJ1-2
D gene: TRBD1
V gene: TRBV12-3/TRBV12-4
CDR3 DNA: TGTGCCAGCAGTCTTACAGGGGGCTCCGGCTATGGCTACACCTTC
CDR3 protein: CASSLTGGSGYGYTF

clone size: many
CDR3 length: 15
J gene: TRBJ2-5
D gene: -
V gene: TRBV2
CDR3 DNA: TGTGCCAGCAGTGAAGTTGGGTGGGTCCGAGAGACCCAGTACTTC
CDR3 protein: CASSEVGWVRETQYF

clone size: many
CDR3 length: 14
J gene: TRBJ1-6
D gene: -
V gene: TRBV12-3/TRBV12-4
CDR3 DNA: TGTGCCAGCAGTTTAAGGAGATGGAATTCACCCCTCCACTTT
CDR3 protein: CASSLRRWNSPLHF

clone size: many
CDR3 length: 15
J gene: TRBJ2-4
D gene: -
V gene: TRBV28
CDR3 DNA: TGTGCCAGCAGACCGGGGACCGACGACAAAAACATTCAGTACTTC
CDR3 protein: CASRPGTDDKNIQYF

clone size: many
CDR3 length: 13
J gene: TRBJ2-7
D gene: TRBD1
V gene: TRBV7-3
CDR3 DNA: TGTGCCAGCAGCTCAGACAGGGGTGGAGAGCAGTACTTC
CDR3 protein: CASSSDRGGEQYF

clone size: many
CDR3 length: 18
J gene: TRBJ1-1
D gene: -
V gene: TRBV11-2
CDR3 DNA: TGTGCCAGCAGCTTAGTAGGAAGTTGGGCAGACATGAACACTGAAGCTTTCTTT
CDR3 protein: CASSLVGSWADMNTEAFF

clone size: many
CDR3 length: 13
J gene: TRBJ1-1
D gene: -
V gene: TRBV20-1
CDR3 DNA: TGCAGTGCTAGAGAGGTCTGGAACACTGAAGCTTTCTTT
CDR3 protein: CSAREVWNTEAFF

clone size: few
CDR3 length: 17
J gene: TRBJ2-7
D gene: TRBD2
V gene: TRBV18
CDR3 DNA: TGTGCCAGCTCACGCGCCAGGTCGGGCGGGGGCTCCTACGAGCAGTACTTC
CDR3 protein: CASSRARSGGGSYEQYF